This T cell receptor beta chain was found in a study of T cells after yellow fever vaccination. Study outcomes and limitations: Reappearing after the booster were most of the clones from primary vaccination (roughly 95% CD4, 88% CD8).

This clonotype was found many times. What it binds is unknown. Synthesis of TCR cDNA relied on 5'RACE template switching, which attached a universal primer site and UMIs. TCRdb independently ran MiXCR on the 5' RACE reads; one entry per CDR3 protein. The sample includes hundreds of thousands of distinct CDR3 sequences, approximately 3.8% of them seen just once. The junction had 5 bases not matched to a gene; V was cut back by 0 bases and J by 3 bases. CDR1 is DFQATT, CDR2 SNEGSKA, per germline (reference sequence). CDR3 length: 16 amino acids. This TCR was recovered from a man younger than 35 who received the YFV17D yellow fever vaccine. The rearrangement joins TRBV20-1 to TRBJ2-2; 9 nucleotides line up with TRBD2. The sequenced sample was PBMCs, obtained on the day of the yellow fever booster vaccination. CDR3 sequence reads: CSARDGSGGDTGELFF. DNA of the CDR3: TGCAGTGCTAGAGATGGTAGCGGGGGAGACACCGGGGAGCTGTTTTTT.